This T cell receptor (beta chain) was found in a study of cytomegalovirus exposure and HLA in healthy donors. This clone appeared a single time. The CDR3 has 19 amino acids. Germline-derived CDR1 and CDR2 are SGDLS and YYNGEE. Trimming cost V 0 bases and J 2 bases; bases outside gene matches: 13. The PCR employed 60 Vbeta primers together with 13 Jbeta primers. Here immunoSEQ multiplex PCR was the method, and the copy in TCRdb shows in-frame clones only, minus some. The sample lists some 60,000 clones; around 85% were seen once. This receptor was identified in a man aged 35 to 55 in good health and CMV-seronegative. The chain links TRBV9 to TRBJ1-3; TRBD1 matches at 8 bases. Sequencing used PBMCs. This CDR3 reads CASSVELFASGGAGNTIYF. As DNA, the CDR3 is TGTGCCAGCAGCGTAGAATTGTTTGCGTCAGGGGGCGCTGGAAACACCATATATTTT.